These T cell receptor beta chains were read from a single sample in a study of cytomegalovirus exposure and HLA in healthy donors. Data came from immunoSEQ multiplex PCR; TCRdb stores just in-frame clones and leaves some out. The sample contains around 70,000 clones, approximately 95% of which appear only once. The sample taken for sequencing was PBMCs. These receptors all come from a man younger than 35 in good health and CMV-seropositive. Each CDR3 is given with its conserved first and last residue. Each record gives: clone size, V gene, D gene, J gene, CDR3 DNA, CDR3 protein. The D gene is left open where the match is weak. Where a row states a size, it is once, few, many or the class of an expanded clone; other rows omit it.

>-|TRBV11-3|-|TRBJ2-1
TGTGCCAGCAGCTTAGATGTAACGGGGTACAATGAGCAGTTCTTC
CASSLDVTGYNEQFF
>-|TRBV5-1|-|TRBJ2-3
TGCGCCAGCAGCAGAACCCCCACAGGGATGAGGACAGATACGCAGTATTTT
CASSRTPTGMRTDTQYF
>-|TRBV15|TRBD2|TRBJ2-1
TGTGCCACCAGCAGAGGACTAGCTGATGTTAAGGGTGAGCAGTTCTTC
CATSRGLADVKGEQFF
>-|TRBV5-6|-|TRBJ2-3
TGTGCCAGCAGCTTCAGAGATACGCAGTATTTT
CASSFRDTQYF
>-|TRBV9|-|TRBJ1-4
TGTGCCAGCAGCGAGAGGGGGTTTGCTAATGAAAAACTGTTTTTT
CASSERGFANEKLFF
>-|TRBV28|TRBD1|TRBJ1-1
TGTGCCAGCAGTGACCCCAGGGGGCGGGACACTGAAGCTTTCTTT
CASSDPRGRDTEAFF
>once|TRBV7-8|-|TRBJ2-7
TGTGCCAGCAGCCTACCCGCCAGGGACGAGCAGTACTTC
CASSLPARDEQYF
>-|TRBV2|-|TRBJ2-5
TGTGCCAGCACGCGGGAAGGCGGGGAAGAGACCCAGTACTTC
CASTREGGEETQYF
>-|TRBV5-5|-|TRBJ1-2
TGTGCCAGCAGCTTACGACAGGTTAACTATGGCTACACCTTC
CASSLRQVNYGYTF
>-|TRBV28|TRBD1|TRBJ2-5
TGTGCCAGCAGTTTTAAGCGGGACAGGGGCCAAGAGACCCAGTACTTC
CASSFKRDRGQETQYF
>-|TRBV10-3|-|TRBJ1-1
TGTGCCATCAGTGTTCAGGGCAACACTGAAGCTTTCTTT
CAISVQGNTEAFF
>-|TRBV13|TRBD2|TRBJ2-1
TGTGCCAGCAGCCGGGGACTAGCGGGAGTTAATGAGCAGTTCTTC
CASSRGLAGVNEQFF
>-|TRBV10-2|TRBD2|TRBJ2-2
TGCGCCAGCAGTACCGCGCTGGGACTAGCGGGAGACCGAACCGGGGAGCTGTTTTTT
CASSTALGLAGDRTGELFF
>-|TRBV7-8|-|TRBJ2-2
TGTGCCAGCAGCCCCTACGGGGGTGGGGGGAACACCGGGGAGCTGTTTTTT
CASSPYGGGGNTGELFF
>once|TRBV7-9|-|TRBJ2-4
TGTGCCAGCAGCCGTGCTCTGACTCTCGAGGCGTCCAAAAACATTCAGTACTTC
CASSRALTLEASKNIQYF
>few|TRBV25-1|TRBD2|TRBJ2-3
TGTGCCAGCAGTGACCGTGCGGGAGCTAGCACAGATACGCAGTATTTT
CASSDRAGASTDTQYF
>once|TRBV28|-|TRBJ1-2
TGTGCCAGCACCCTTGGTTCCTGGGACATGGACTATGGCTACACCTTC
CASTLGSWDMDYGYTF
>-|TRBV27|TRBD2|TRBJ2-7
TGTGCCAGCAGTCCCGGGACTAGCGGTTACGAGCAGTACTTC
CASSPGTSGYEQYF
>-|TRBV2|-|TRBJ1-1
TGTGCCAGCAGTCAGTCTGGGAACACTGAAGCTTTCTTT
CASSQSGNTEAFF
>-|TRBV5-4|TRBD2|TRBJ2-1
TGTGCCAGCAGCTGGGGACTAGCGGGTGTGGATGAGCAGTTCTTC
CASSWGLAGVDEQFF
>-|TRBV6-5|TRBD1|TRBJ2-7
TGTGCCAGCAGTTACTCGACAGGGAACGAGCAGTACTTC
CASSYSTGNEQYF
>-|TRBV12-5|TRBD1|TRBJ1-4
TGTGCTAGTGGTTTACAGGGGGCTGAAAAACTGTTTTTT
CASGLQGAEKLFF
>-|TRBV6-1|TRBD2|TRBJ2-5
TGTGCCAGCAGTGTAGGAACGGGAGGGTTGGTAGAGACCCAGTACTTC
CASSVGTGGLVETQYF
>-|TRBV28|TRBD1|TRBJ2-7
TGTGCCAGCAGGAGAGCAGGGGGAGTGGGAGAGCAGTACTTC
CASRRAGGVGEQYF
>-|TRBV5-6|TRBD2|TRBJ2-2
TGTGCCAGCAGCTTGGCCAGGGAGGGCACCGGGGAGCTGTTTTTT
CASSLAREGTGELFF
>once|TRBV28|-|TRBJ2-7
TGTGCCAGCAGTCCGAACCCCAGCGCAGGGGTACGGTCCTACGAGCAGTACTTC
CASSPNPSAGVRSYEQYF
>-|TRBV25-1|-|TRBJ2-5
TGTGCCAGCTGTTATGGGGTGGGGACTGGGTGGGAGACCCAGTACTTC
CASCYGVGTGWETQYF
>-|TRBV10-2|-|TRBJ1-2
TGCGCCAGCAGTGAGTCAGTTTCGGCAGGGTTGGACTATGGCTACACCTTC
CASSESVSAGLDYGYTF
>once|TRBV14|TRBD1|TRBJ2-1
TGTGCCAGCAGCCCTCTAGGGGACAGGGTAAATGTTGAGCAGTTCTTC
CASSPLGDRVNVEQFF
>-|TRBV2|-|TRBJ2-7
TGTGCCAGCAGTCCCGGGACATACTACGAGCAGTACTTC
CASSPGTYYEQYF
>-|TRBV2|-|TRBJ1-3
TGTGCCAGCAGTGGAATCATGGACAGCTCTGGAAACACCATATATTTT
CASSGIMDSSGNTIYF
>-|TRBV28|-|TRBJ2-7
TGTGCCAGCCTAGAGGGGGACGTCGTATCCTACGAGCAGTACTTC
CASLEGDVVSYEQYF
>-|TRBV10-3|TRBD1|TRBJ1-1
TGTGCCTCTAAAAGTACCGGGACAGGGGTGACTGAAGCTTTCTTT
CASKSTGTGVTEAFF
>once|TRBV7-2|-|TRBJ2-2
TGTGCCAGCAGCTTAGGGGGGCTTTACACCGGGGAGCTGTTTTTT
CASSLGGLYTGELFF
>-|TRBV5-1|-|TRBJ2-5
TGCGCCAGCAGCTTGGCCGACAGCCAAGAGACCCAGTACTTC
CASSLADSQETQYF
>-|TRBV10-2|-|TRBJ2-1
TGCGCCAGCTTAACAGGCCCATACAATGAGCAGTTCTTC
CASLTGPYNEQFF
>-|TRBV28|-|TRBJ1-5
TGTGCCAGCAGTTTATCGGTTGGGCTCGGATCTAGCAATCAGCCCCAGCATTTT
CASSLSVGLGSSNQPQHF
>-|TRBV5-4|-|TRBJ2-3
TGTGCCAGCAGCTTGATGTCTGGGGGGGATACGCAGTATTTT
CASSLMSGGDTQYF
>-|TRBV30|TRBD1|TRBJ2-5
TGTGCCTGGAGAAGTGGCAGGGGGCACAAGACCCAGTACTTC
CAWRSGRGHKTQYF
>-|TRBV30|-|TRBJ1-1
TGTGCCTGGAGTGTAACAGGGTACGAAGCTTTCTTT
CAWSVTGYEAFF
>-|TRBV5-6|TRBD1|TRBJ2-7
TGTGCCAGCAGCTGGGACAGGTCCTACGAGCAGTACTTC
CASSWDRSYEQYF
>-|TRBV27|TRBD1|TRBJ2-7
TGTGCCAGCAGTTTATACGGGACAGGGCCCTACGAGCAGTACTTC
CASSLYGTGPYEQYF